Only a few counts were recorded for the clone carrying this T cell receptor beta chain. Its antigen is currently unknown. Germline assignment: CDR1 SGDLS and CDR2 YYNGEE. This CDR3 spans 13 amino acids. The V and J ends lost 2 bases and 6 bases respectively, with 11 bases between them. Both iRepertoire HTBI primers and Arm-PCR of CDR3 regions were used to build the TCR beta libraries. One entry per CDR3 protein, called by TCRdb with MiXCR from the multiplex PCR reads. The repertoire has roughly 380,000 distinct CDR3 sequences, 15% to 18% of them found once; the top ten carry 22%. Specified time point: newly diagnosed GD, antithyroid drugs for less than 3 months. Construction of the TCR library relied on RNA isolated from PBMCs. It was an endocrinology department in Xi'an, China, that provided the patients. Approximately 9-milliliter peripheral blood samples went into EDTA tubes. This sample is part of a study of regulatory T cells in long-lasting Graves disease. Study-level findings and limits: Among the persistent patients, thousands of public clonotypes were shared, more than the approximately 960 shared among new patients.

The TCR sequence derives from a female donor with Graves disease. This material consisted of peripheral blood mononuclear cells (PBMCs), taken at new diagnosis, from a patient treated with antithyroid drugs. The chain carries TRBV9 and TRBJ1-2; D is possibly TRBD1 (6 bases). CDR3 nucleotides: TGTGCCAGCAGCGTTACGGACAGCCATGGCTACACCTTC. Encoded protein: CASSVTDSHGYTF.